These 15 T cell receptor beta chains were all obtained from the same sample, sequenced in a study of T-cell reconstitution after alpha-beta-depleted transplantation in children (dated by TCRdb to 2016 to 2017). Libraries were prepared through PCR. Sequencing instrument: Illumina HiSeq 2500. Molecular barcoding was employed in the preparation of TCR libraries, with unique molecular identifiers being used to normalize TCRbeta repertoire quantification. TCRdb reprocessed the public reads (quality trimming at Q25 with fastp, clone calling with MiXCR) and kept in-frame beta chains. Identical CDR3 protein sequences are pooled into one entry, listed with their most common genes and DNA. The sample table holds 250,000 to 300,000 distinct CDR3 sequences, of which 9.9% were seen once. Roughly 9.1% of the sample belongs to the ten largest clones. The sequenced sample was PBMCs from the stem cell graft donor, obtained from the stem cell graft. The receptors stem from a human donor who donated a stem cell graft to a child with SCID.

This clonotype has a handful of counts. The V gene is TRBV18, the J gene TRBJ2-1; 9 nucleotides agree with TRBD2. There are 17 residues in the CDR3. Trimming removed 0 bases from V and 3 bases from J; junction bases left unmatched: 6. Germline loops: CDR1 KGHSH, CDR2 LQKENI. The CDR3 nucleotides read TGTGCCAGCTCACCACCTAGCGGGGGAGTACGCTACAATGAGCAGTTCTTC. The encoded protein is CASSPPSGGVRYNEQFF.

J is TRBJ1-1 and V is TRBV6-5, with no clear D. Germline assignment: CDR1 MNHEY and CDR2 SVGAGI. V shed 0 bases and J shed 6 bases, with 17 bases lying between them. The CDR3 is 16 amino acids. The CDR3 here is CASSYSPGRPWAEAFF. The CDR3 coding sequence is TGTGCCAGCAGTTACTCCCCAGGTCGCCCGTGGGCTGAAGCTTTCTTT.

The chain employs TRBV10-3 and TRBJ1-2; D remains unclear. The CDR3 sequence is 15 residues long. The V gene lost 0 bases and the J gene lost 6 bases, with 14 bases spanning the gap. Germline CDR1 reads ENHRY; CDR2 reads SYGVKD. The CDR3 is CAISESIRIVNGYTF. The CDR3 nucleotides read TGTGCCATCAGTGAGTCGATAAGAATTGTAAATGGCTACACCTTC.

V is TRBV14 and J is TRBJ2-3; 12 bases line up with TRBD2. The V gene end was trimmed by 1 base and the J gene end by 5 bases; junction bases not matched to a gene: 4. The CDR3 runs 16 residues. Germline V lookup: CDR1 SGHDN, CDR2 FVKESK. The CDR3 DNA reads as TGTGCCAGCAGCCAAGCTTCTAGCGGGGGGGGAGATACGCAGTATTTT. This codes for CASSQASSGGGDTQYF.

The V and J genes are TRBV5-1 and TRBJ1-1, with a weak D call TRBD1 (5 bases). CDR3 length: 13 residues. Germline loops: CDR1 SGHRS, CDR2 YFSETQ. V was pared by 5 bases and J by 1 base, with 9 bases between. The CDR3 reads CASRNQGNTEAFF. The CDR3, as DNA: TGCGCCAGCAGGAACCAGGGGAACACTGAAGCTTTCTTT.

The chain links TRBV20-1 to TRBJ2-3; TRBD1 aligns across 9 bases. The CDR3 sequence is 15 residues long. Germline lookup yields CDR1 DFQATT and CDR2 SNEGSKA (reference sequence). The J segment lost 4 bases and the V segment lost 0 bases, leaving 5 bases of the junction unmatched. In DNA form, the CDR3 reads TGCAGTGCTAGAGATCCTACAGGGGGCTCAGATACGCAGTATTTT. Its protein is CSARDPTGGSDTQYF.

Many counts were recorded for this clonotype. V gene TRBV20-1 combines with J gene TRBJ2-5; weak D call: TRBD2 (5 bases). CDR1 and CDR2 (germline): DFQATT, SNEGSKA (reference sequence). V lost 7 bases and J 3 bases, leaving 15 bases between the germline ends. The CDR3 runs to 13 residues. CDR3 DNA: TGCAGTGGAGAGGCTAGCTGGGAAGAGACCCAGTACTTC. Translating it yields CSGEASWEETQYF.

This clonotype was counted at least ten times. The rearrangement uses TRBV7-9 and TRBJ2-1; maybe TRBD2 (5 bases). Trimming left V 5 bases short and J 5 bases short, with 13 bases between. CDR1 is SEHNR and CDR2 is FQNEAQ in the germline V gene (reference sequence). The CDR3 covers 14 residues. The CDR3 DNA is TGTGCCAGCAGCCCTGCGGGCGTAAACAATGAGCAGTTCTTC. Its translation is CASSPAGVNNEQFF. Full variable domain (remainder filled in from reference TRBV7-9 and TRBJ2-1): DTGVSQNPRHKITKRGQNVTFRCDPISEHNRLYWYRQTLGQGPEFLTYFQNEAQLEKSRLLSDRFSAERPKGSFSTLEIQRTEQGDSAMYLCASSPAGVNNEQFFGPGTRLTVL.

This clonotype occurred a few times. The genes are TRBV14 and TRBJ2-1; the D gene could be TRBD1 or TRBD2 (6 bases each). V was shortened by 3 bases and J by 5 bases, with 17 bases between the two germline ends. The germline V gene encodes CDR1 SGHDN and CDR2 FVKESK. The CDR3 runs 16 residues. The CDR3 spells CASSHFGGLGNNEQFF. CDR3 coding DNA: TGTGCCAGCAGCCACTTCGGGGGCTTAGGAAACAATGAGCAGTTCTTC.

A remark on this clonotype: One end of the junction fails to match germline, which may point to a read error. J is TRBJ2-1 and V is TRBV18; unclear D gene. The CDR3 is made up of 14 amino acids. Germline V gives CDR1 KGHSH, CDR2 LQKENI. This chain's CDR3 is CASSPEVYLNDQFF. CDR3 sequence (DNA): TGTGCCAGCTCACCGGAAGTGTATCTTAATGACCAGTTCTTC.

This clonotype was detected only a few times. The CDR3 nucleotides are TGTGCCAGCAGCCCGGACAGGTCAGTCATAAACGAGCAGTACTTC. It codes for CASSPDRSVINEQYF. The rearrangement joins TRBV5-4 to TRBJ2-7; 7 positions agree with TRBD1. V shed 4 bases, J shed 5 bases, and the junction held 12 bases outside the gene matches. The CDR3 covers 15 residues. CDR1 SGHNT and CDR2 YYREEE come from the germline V gene (reference sequence).

V and J are TRBV6-5 and TRBJ2-4; unclear D gene. The V gene's germline CDR1 is MNHEY and CDR2 SVGAGI. Trimming removed 4 bases from V and 0 bases from J, with 13 bases in between. The CDR3 extends over 16 amino acids. In DNA form, the CDR3 reads TGTGCCAGCAGTTTTATCCAGGCTCAAGCCAAAAACATTCAGTACTTC. Encoded protein: CASSFIQAQAKNIQYF.

The gene calls are TRBV20-1 and TRBJ2-7, with 7 bases matching TRBD2. Germline V gene lookup returns CDR1 DFQATT and CDR2 SNEGSKA (reference sequence). The V segment lost 0 bases and the J segment 0 bases; nucleotides outside the gene matches: 5. The CDR3 length is 15 residues. The CDR3 region is CSARDGRGDSYEQYF. CDR3 in DNA: TGCAGTGCTAGAGATGGTCGGGGGGACTCCTACGAGCAGTACTTC.

This clonotype was observed a handful of times. The rearrangement uses TRBV10-3 and TRBJ2-5; TRBD2 matches at 12 bases. Germline CDR1 ENHRY, CDR2 SYGVKD. V trimming: 3 bases; J trimming: 2 bases; junction bases outside the gene matches: 13. This CDR3 region has 19 residues. CDR3 sequence (DNA): TGTGCCATCAGTGAAGGACTAGCGGGGTTGTCGCGGCTACAAGAGACCCAGTACTTC. Its translation: CAISEGLAGLSRLQETQYF.

This clonotype has at least ten counts. This sequence joins TRBV12-3 or TRBV12-4 and TRBJ2-2; D not resolved. Trimming took 2 bases from V and 7 from J, leaving 8 bases between them. This CDR3 contains 13 residues. CDR3 amino acids: CASSLRPDGELFF. CDR3 in DNA: TGTGCCAGCAGTTTAAGGCCAGACGGGGAGCTGTTTTTT.